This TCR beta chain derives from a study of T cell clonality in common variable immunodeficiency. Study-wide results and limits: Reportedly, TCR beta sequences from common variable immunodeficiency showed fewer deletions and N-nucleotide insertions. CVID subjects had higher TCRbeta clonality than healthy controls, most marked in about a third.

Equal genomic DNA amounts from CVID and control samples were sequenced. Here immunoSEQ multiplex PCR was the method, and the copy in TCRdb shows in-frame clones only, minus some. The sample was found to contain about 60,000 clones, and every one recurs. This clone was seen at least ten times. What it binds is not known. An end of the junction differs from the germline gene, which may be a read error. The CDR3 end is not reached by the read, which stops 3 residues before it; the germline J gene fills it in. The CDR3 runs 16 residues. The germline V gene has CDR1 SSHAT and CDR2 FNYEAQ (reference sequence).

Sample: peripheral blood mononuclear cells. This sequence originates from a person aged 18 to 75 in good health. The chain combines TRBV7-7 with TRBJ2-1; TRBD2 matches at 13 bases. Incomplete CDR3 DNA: TGTGCTAGCAGCCCTGGGGGGACTAGCGGGATGAATGAG. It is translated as CASSPGGTSGMNE. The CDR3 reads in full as CASSPGGTSGMNEQFF.